A single sample is the source of the 10 T cell receptor beta chains below, sequenced in a study of blood T cell repertoires in COVID-19. TCRdb keeps only in-frame clones here, not all; method: immunoSEQ multiplex PCR. The data show 130,000 or so clones, more than 75% seen once. The sequenced material came from peripheral blood. The source is a human donor in a cohort sampled during active COVID-19.

The chain links TRBV11-2 to TRBJ2-7, with 9 bases matching TRBD1. Losses at the gene ends were 1 base for V and 2 bases for J; bases not matched to a gene: 6. CDR1 is SGHAT, CDR2 FQNNGV, per germline. CDR3 length: 16 amino acids. The CDR3: CASSLAVQGATYEQYF. As DNA, the CDR3 is TGTGCCAGCAGCTTAGCGGTACAGGGGGCAACCTACGAGCAGTACTTC.

The chain joins TRBV9 to TRBJ1-1; tentatively, D is TRBD1 (5 bases). Trimming left V 0 bases short and J 0 bases short, with 9 bases between. The germline V gene encodes CDR1 SGDLS and CDR2 YYNGEE. CDR3 size: 15 residues. The CDR3 nucleotides are TGTGCCAGCAGCGTAGAGACAGCCCTGAACACTGAAGCTTTCTTT. Translated, it gives CASSVETALNTEAFF.

The V call is TRBV30, the J call TRBJ1-1, with 10 bases lining up with TRBD1. The germline CDR1 and CDR2 sequences are GTSNPN and SVGIG (reference sequence). With V trimmed by 5 bases and J by 9 bases, 6 bases remained unmatched. The CDR3 consists of 12 residues. The CDR3 spells CAWGGQGVQAFF. DNA of the CDR3: TGTGCCTGGGGCGGACAGGGGGTACAAGCTTTCTTT.

The rearrangement uses TRBV4-1 and TRBJ2-1; D is unresolved. The CDR3 is 15 residues long. Germline CDR1 and CDR2: MGHRA and YSYEKL. Trimming removed 1 base from V and 0 bases from J, with 7 bases in between. CDR3 region: CASSQGAGSYNEQFF. The CDR3 nucleotides read TGCGCCAGCAGCCAAGGGGCAGGCTCCTACAATGAGCAGTTCTTC.

The V call is TRBV29-1, the J call TRBJ1-2; D possibly corresponds to TRBD1 (5 bases). CDR1 and CDR2 from the germline V gene are SQVTM and ANQGSEA. The V and J ends lost 4 bases and 8 bases respectively, with 14 bases between them. The CDR3 runs 12 residues. The CDR3 sequence: CSVVRAEGGYTF. CDR3 coding DNA: TGCAGCGTTGTTCGGGCGGAGGGGGGCTACACCTTC. Using reference TRBV29-1 and TRBJ1-2 for the parts outside the CDR3, the full variable domain is SAVISQKPSRDICQRGTSLTIQCQVDSQVTMMFWYRQQPGQSLTLIATANQGSEATYESGFVIDKFPISRPNLTFSTLTVSNMSPEDSSIYLCSVVRAEGGYTFGSGTRLTVV.

CDR3 DNA sequence: TGTGCCAGCAGCCTAAACCTCCGGGACAGAAAGAACACCGGGGAGCTGTTTTTT. Translation: CASSLNLRDRKNTGELFF. The rearrangement links TRBV7-2 to TRBJ2-2, with 7 bases fitting TRBD1. The CDR3 is made up of 18 amino acids. V shed 5 bases and J 1 base; nucleotides not matched to a gene: 13. Germline V gene sequence: CDR1 SGHTA, CDR2 FQGNSA.

This chain uses TRBV7-9 with TRBJ2-7; D gene unclear. The CDR3 has 12 residues. V dropped 6 bases and J dropped 4 bases, with 10 bases sitting between them. Germline CDR1 reads SEHNR; CDR2 reads FQNEAQ (reference sequence). The CDR3 DNA reads TGTGCCAGCAGTATGGAGCGATACGAGCAGTACTTC. Encoded protein: CASSMERYEQYF.

This chain joins TRBV28 and TRBJ1-4; D is ambiguous. Germline values: CDR1 MDHEN, CDR2 SYDVKM. V was clipped by 6 bases and J by 0 bases, with 8 bases between them. The CDR3 has 14 residues. CDR3 nucleotides: TGTGCCAGCAGCACTCCCACAACTAATGAAAAACTGTTTTTT. Translated, it gives CASSTPTTNEKLFF.

The table lists this clone with a count of one. The genes are TRBV7-6 and TRBJ2-2, with D possibly matching TRBD2 (6 bases). The length of the CDR3 is 17 residues. V gave up 1 base and J gave up 0 bases, with 12 bases separating them. CDR1 is SGHVS, CDR2 FNYEAQ, per germline. CDR3 protein: CASSLEARTTNTGELFF. In DNA form, the CDR3 reads TGTGCCAGCAGCTTAGAAGCACGGACTACGAACACCGGGGAGCTGTTTTTT.

The CDR3, as DNA: TGTGCCAGCATCCCTCAGGGTGTGGGTCAGCCCCAGCATTTT. Its translation is CASIPQGVGQPQHF. The V gene is TRBV28, the J gene TRBJ1-5; maybe TRBD1 (5 bases). The CDR3 spans 14 residues. The ends were cut back, 7 bases at V and 6 bases at J, with 16 bases in the middle. Per the germline V gene, CDR1 is MDHEN and CDR2 is SYDVKM.